These 20 T cell receptor beta chains came from one sample sequenced in a study of cytomegalovirus exposure and HLA in healthy donors. PCR amplification relied on 60 Vbeta primers (plus 13 Jbeta primers). The assay was immunoSEQ multiplex PCR, and TCRdb's table has in-frame clones only and misses some. The repertoire holds roughly 170,000 clones, with 77% as singletons. Sample: PBMCs. These receptors were obtained from a woman aged 30 to 39 in good health and CMV-seronegative.

The chain employs TRBV6-6 and TRBJ1-4; D is possibly TRBD1 (5 bases). V was trimmed by 4 bases and J by 8 bases, leaving 14 bases between them. The CDR3 is 14 amino acids. Germline V gene sequence: CDR1 MNHNY, CDR2 SVGAGI (reference sequence). The CDR3, as DNA: TGTGCCAGCAGTTTTCCGGGACTTAAAGAAAAACTGTTTTTT. Its translation is CASSFPGLKEKLFF.

The rearrangement uses TRBV5-1 and TRBJ1-3; D is unclear. Germline lookup yields CDR1 SGHRS and CDR2 YFSETQ. The CDR3 contains 16 residues. V lost 2 bases to trimming and J lost 1 base, with 13 bases between them. The CDR3 DNA reads TGCGCCAGCAGCTTAGGCGGCAGCCATTCTGGAAACACCATATATTTT. This sequence encodes CASSLGGSHSGNTIYF.

The chain recombines TRBV9 with TRBJ2-1, with D maybe TRBD2 (5 bases). From germline, CDR1 is SGDLS and CDR2 YYNGEE. The CDR3 contains 15 residues. The germline V and J ends were trimmed by 2 bases and 1 base, with 10 bases remaining between them. The DNA for the CDR3 is TGTGCCAGCAGCGTTACTAGTAGGTCCTACAATGAGCAGTTCTTC. Translating gives CASSVTSRSYNEQFF.

This clone was picked up a small number of times. The chain combines TRBV7-6 with TRBJ2-7; perhaps TRBD2 as D (5 bases). The CDR3 is made up of 13 amino acids. V dropped 6 bases and J dropped 0 bases, with 9 bases sitting between them. Per the germline V gene, CDR1 is SGHVS and CDR2 is FNYEAQ. The DNA for the CDR3 is TGTGCCAGCAGAGCTAGCAGCTCCTACGAGCAGTACTTC. This gives the protein CASRASSSYEQYF.

CDR3 amino acids: CAISESYAPDTEAFF. Here the CDR3 DNA reads TGTGCCATCAGTGAGTCGTATGCCCCGGACACTGAAGCTTTCTTT. This chain links TRBV10-3 with TRBJ1-1, with D uncertain. CDR3 length equals 15 residues. V gave up 0 bases and J gave up 3 bases, with 11 bases separating them. Looked up from germline, CDR1 is ENHRY and CDR2 is SYGVKD.

J is TRBJ2-7 and V is TRBV4-1; a weak D match, TRBD2 (6 bases). Germline V CDR1 and CDR2: MGHRA, YSYEKL. CDR3 length: 15 amino acids. The germline V and J ends were trimmed by 3 bases and 11 bases, with 23 bases remaining between them. The CDR3 protein is CASSQNVLPGTLEYF. Here the CDR3 DNA reads TGCGCCAGCAGCCAGAACGTACTTCCCGGGACTTTGGAGTACTTC.

The chain recombines TRBV19 with TRBJ1-1, with 9 bases identical to TRBD1. The CDR3 sequence is 15 residues long. J gave up 4 bases and V 6 bases, and 9 bases lay outside the gene matches. Germline CDR1 LNHDA, CDR2 SQIVND (reference sequence). CDR3 coding DNA: TGTGCCAGTAGCCAGGGGACAGGGCCGGCCACTGAAGCTTTCTTT. Translating gives CASSQGTGPATEAFF. The full variable domain, in which reference TRBV19 and TRBJ1-1 provide the parts outside the CDR3, is DGGITQSPKYLFRKEGQNVTLSCEQNLNHDAMYWYRQDPGQGLRLIYYSQIVNDFQKGDIAEGYSVSREKKESFPLTVTSAQKNPTAFYLCASSQGTGPATEAFFGQGTRLTVV.

V usage is TRBV10-3 and J usage is TRBJ1-1; D is undetermined. The CDR3 length is 15 residues. V lost 0 bases to trimming and J lost 6 bases, with 14 bases between them. Germline assignment: CDR1 ENHRY and CDR2 SYGVKD. The CDR3 is CAISESTGSMAEAFF. The CDR3, as DNA: TGTGCCATCAGTGAGTCTACGGGGTCAATGGCTGAAGCTTTCTTT.

CDR3 DNA sequence: TGCGCCAGCAGCCAAGGACAGGTAATTAATCAGCCCCAGCATTTT. Its translation: CASSQGQVINQPQHF. The chain joins TRBV4-1 to TRBJ1-5; tentative D call: TRBD1 (6 bases). Trimming shortened V by 1 base and J by 4 bases, and 11 bases separated the two germline ends. CDR1 is MGHRA, CDR2 YSYEKL, per germline. There are 15 residues in the CDR3.

The chain has TRBV29-1 and TRBJ1-2; D is unclear. Germline V gene data show CDR1 as SQVTM and CDR2 as ANQGSEA. V was trimmed by 4 bases and J by 8 bases, leaving 11 bases between them. The CDR3 is 11 residues long. The CDR3 is CSVVAWWGYTF. CDR3 sequence (DNA): TGCAGCGTTGTGGCCTGGTGGGGCTACACCTTC.

V gene TRBV11-3 combines with J gene TRBJ2-2; 8 bases are a match to TRBD2. There are 15 residues in the CDR3. The germline V gene encodes CDR1 SGHNT and CDR2 YENEEA. Unmatched junction bases numbered 5, after V lost 1 base and J lost 7 bases. The CDR3 DNA reads as TGTGCCAGCAGCTTAGCGGGGGGGCGAATCGGGGAGCTGTTTTTT. The encoded protein is CASSLAGGRIGELFF. The variable domain in full, completed from reference TRBV11-3 and TRBJ2-2, reads EAGVVQSPRYKIIEKKQPVAFWCNPISGHNTLYWYLQNLGQGPELLIRYENEEAVDDSQLPKDRFSAERLKGVDSTLKIQPAELGDSAVYLCASSLAGGRIGELFFGEGSRLTVL.

The gene calls are TRBV9 and TRBJ1-2, with 7 bases fitting TRBD1. Germline CDR1 SGDLS, CDR2 YYNGEE. The CDR3 is 12 residues long. With 3 bases clipped from V and 8 bases from J, the junction kept 4 bases outside the gene matches. The chain's CDR3 is CASSGTGEGYTF. The CDR3 DNA is TGTGCCAGCAGCGGTACAGGGGAGGGCTACACCTTC.

V is TRBV10-3 and J is TRBJ1-3; the D gene is possibly TRBD1 (6 bases). The ends were cut back, 4 bases at V and 5 bases at J, with 18 bases in the middle. This CDR3 has 16 residues. Germline values: CDR1 ENHRY, CDR2 SYGVKD. The CDR3 spells CAISGGEGTIRNTIYF. CDR3 nucleotides: TGTGCCATCAGTGGAGGGGAGGGGACAATCAGAAACACCATATATTTT.

Comments on this clone: This same CDR3 is encoded by further DNA sequences in the sample. The chain employs TRBV28 and TRBJ1-2, with 10 bases aligning to TRBD1. The germline V gene encodes CDR1 MDHEN and CDR2 SYDVKM. The CDR3 has 14 residues. The trim removed 1 base at V and 7 bases at J, leaving 3 bases unmatched. CDR3 amino acids: CASSLSGTGVGYTF. As DNA, the CDR3 is TGTGCCAGCAGTTTATCCGGGACAGGGGTTGGCTACACCTTC.

CDR3 sequence (DNA): TGTGCCACCAGCAGAGATCCGGACAGTCGAGGTGGCTACACCTTC. This gives the protein CATSRDPDSRGGYTF. The gene calls are TRBV15 and TRBJ1-2, with D possibly TRBD1 on 6 matching bases. Germline CDR1 reads LNHNV; CDR2 reads YYDKDF (reference sequence). With 0 bases removed from V and 7 bases from J, the gap between germline ends came to 15 bases. The CDR3 has 15 residues.

This clone was recorded a few times. The chain joins TRBV14 to TRBJ1-6, with a weak D call TRBD1 (6 bases). V dropped 3 bases and J dropped 8 bases, with 14 bases sitting between them. This CDR3 is built from 15 residues. Germline CDR1 and CDR2: SGHDN and FVKESK. In DNA form, the CDR3 reads TGTGCCAGCAGCCACCTAGGGGGAGAGGATTCACCCCTCCACTTT. Translating gives CASSHLGGEDSPLHF. Drawing the rest from reference TRBV14 and TRBJ1-6, the complete variable domain is EAGVTQFPSHSVIEKGQTVTLRCDPISGHDNLYWYRRVMGKEIKFLLHFVKESKQDESGMPNNRFLAERTGGTYSTLKVQPAELEDSGVYFCASSHLGGEDSPLHFGNGTRLTVT.

The genes are TRBV10-3 and TRBJ2-1, with 12 bases lining up with TRBD2. The length of the CDR3 is 17 residues. Germline-derived CDR1 and CDR2 are ENHRY and SYGVKD. V trimming: 6 bases; J trimming: 1 base; junction bases outside the gene matches: 7. CDR3 in amino acids: CAIRDGLAGSSYNEQFF. DNA for the CDR3: TGTGCCATCAGGGATGGACTAGCGGGATCTTCCTACAATGAGCAGTTCTTC.

The rearrangement uses TRBV15 and TRBJ1-2; no clear D. Deletions cut 5 bases from V and 6 bases from J, with 16 bases between. The CDR3 covers 14 residues. In germline, CDR1 is LNHNV, CDR2 YYDKDF (reference sequence). CDR3 sequence (DNA): TGTGCCACCAGCGGGCGATCGGGGATAGATGGCTACACCTTC. Translating it yields CATSGRSGIDGYTF.

The V gene is TRBV29-1, the J gene TRBJ2-2, with D tentatively TRBD2 (7 bases). The CDR3 length is 15 residues. The germline V and J ends were trimmed by 7 bases and 6 bases, with 21 bases remaining between them. The germline gives CDR1 SQVTM, CDR2 ANQGSEA. The CDR3 loop reads CSAKRGGWESGELFF. As DNA, the CDR3 is TGCAGCGCCAAAAGGGGGGGCTGGGAGTCCGGGGAGCTGTTTTTT.

The gene calls are TRBV7-9 and TRBJ1-2; D not certain. Germline V CDR1 and CDR2: SEHNR, FQNEAQ (reference sequence). This CDR3 has 13 residues. V lost 2 bases, J lost 2 bases, and 6 bases lay in between. The CDR3 is CASSLPGNYGYTF. CDR3 sequence (DNA): TGTGCCAGCAGCTTACCGGGGAACTATGGCTACACCTTC.